Below, one T cell receptor beta chain is given with its context. The entry originates in a study of technical replicates of blood from a handful of donors. CDR1 is LNHNV and CDR2 is YYDKDF in the germline V gene (reference sequence). V lost 5 bases and J 5 bases, leaving 9 bases between the germline ends. The length of the CDR3 is 13 residues. The data were produced by immunoSEQ multiplex PCR, yet TCRdb's version contains in-frame clones alone and is incomplete. The table records 45,000 to 65,000 clones, nearly 95% of them present only once. The sample consisted of PBMCs. This chain links TRBV15 with TRBJ1-4; D gene ambiguous. The sequence was collected from a human donor in good health. Some clones in this sample may be carry-over from other donors' samples. The CDR3 is CATSQARNEKLFF. The DNA of the CDR3 is TGTGCCACCAGCCAAGCTCGGAATGAAAAACTGTTTTTT.